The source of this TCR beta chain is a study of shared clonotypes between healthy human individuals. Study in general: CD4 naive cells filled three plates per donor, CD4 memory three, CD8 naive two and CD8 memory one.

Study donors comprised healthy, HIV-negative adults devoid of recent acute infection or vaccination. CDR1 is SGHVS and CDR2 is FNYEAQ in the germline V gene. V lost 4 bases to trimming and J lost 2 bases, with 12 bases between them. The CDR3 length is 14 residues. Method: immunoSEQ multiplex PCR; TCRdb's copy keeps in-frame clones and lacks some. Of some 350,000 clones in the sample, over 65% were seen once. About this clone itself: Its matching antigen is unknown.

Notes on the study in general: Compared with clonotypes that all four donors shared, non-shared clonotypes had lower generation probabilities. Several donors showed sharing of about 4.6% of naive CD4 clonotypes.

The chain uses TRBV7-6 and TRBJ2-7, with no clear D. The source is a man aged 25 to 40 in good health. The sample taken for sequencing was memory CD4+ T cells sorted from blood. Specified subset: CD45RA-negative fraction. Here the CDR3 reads CASSSTVRTYEQYF. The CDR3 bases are TGTGCCAGCAGCTCGACCGTTCGCACCTACGAGCAGTACTTC.